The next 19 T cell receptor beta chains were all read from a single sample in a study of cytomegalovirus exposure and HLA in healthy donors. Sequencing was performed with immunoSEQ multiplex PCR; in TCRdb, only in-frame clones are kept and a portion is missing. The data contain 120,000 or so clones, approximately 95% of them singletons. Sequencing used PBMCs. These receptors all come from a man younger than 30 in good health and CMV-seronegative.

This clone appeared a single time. The CDR3 nucleotides read TGTGCCAGCAGCTTGGCCGGTACCTACGAGCAGTACTTC. Amino acid sequence: CASSLAGTYEQYF. This sequence joins TRBV5-5 and TRBJ2-7; D unresolved. The CDR3 spans 13 residues. Germline V gene data show CDR1 as SGHKS and CDR2 as YYEKEE (reference sequence). Trimming removed 0 bases from V and 2 bases from J, with 6 bases in between. Combining the CDR3 with reference TRBV5-5 and TRBJ2-7 gives the whole variable domain DAGVTQSPTHLIKTRGQQVTLRCSPISGHKSVSWYQQVLGQGPQFIFQYYEKEERGRGNFPDRFSARQFPNYSSELNVNALLLGDSALYLCASSLAGTYEQYFGPGTRLTVT.

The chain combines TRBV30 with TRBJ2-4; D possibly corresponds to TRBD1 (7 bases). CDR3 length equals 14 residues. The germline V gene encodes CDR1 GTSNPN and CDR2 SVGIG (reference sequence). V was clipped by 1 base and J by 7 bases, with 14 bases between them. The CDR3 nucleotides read TGTGCCTGGAGTGATCCGACAGGGAGGAACATTCAGTACTTC. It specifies CAWSDPTGRNIQYF.

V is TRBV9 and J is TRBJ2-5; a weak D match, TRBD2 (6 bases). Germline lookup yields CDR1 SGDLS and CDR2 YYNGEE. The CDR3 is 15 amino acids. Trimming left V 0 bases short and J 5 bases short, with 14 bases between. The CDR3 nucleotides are TGTGCCAGCAGCGTAGCGGGGGAGGCCTTGGAGACCCAGTACTTC. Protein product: CASSVAGEALETQYF.

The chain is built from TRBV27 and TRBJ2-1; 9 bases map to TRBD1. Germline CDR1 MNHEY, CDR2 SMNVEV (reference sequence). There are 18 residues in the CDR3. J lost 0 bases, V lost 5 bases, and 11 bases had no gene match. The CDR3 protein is CASSDRGAKFFSYNEQFF. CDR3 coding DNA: TGTGCCAGCAGTGACAGGGGGGCCAAATTCTTCTCCTACAATGAGCAGTTCTTC.

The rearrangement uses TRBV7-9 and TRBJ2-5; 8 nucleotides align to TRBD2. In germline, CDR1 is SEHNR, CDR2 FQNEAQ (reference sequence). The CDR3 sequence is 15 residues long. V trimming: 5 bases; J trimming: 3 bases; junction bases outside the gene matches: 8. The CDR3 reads CASSPPGLGKETQYF. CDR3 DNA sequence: TGTGCCAGCAGCCCCCCGGGACTAGGGAAAGAGACCCAGTACTTC.

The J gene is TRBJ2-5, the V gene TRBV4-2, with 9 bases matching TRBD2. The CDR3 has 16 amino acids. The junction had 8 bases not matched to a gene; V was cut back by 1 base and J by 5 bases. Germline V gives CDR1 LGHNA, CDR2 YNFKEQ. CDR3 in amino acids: CASSQVTSGLGETQYF. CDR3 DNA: TGTGCCAGCAGCCAAGTTACTAGCGGGCTGGGGGAGACCCAGTACTTC.

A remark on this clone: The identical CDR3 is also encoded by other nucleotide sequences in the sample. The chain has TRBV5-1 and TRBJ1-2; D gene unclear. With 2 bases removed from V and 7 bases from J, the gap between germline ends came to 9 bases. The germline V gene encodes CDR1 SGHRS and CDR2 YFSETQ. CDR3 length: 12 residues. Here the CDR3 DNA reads TGCGCCAGCAGCTTCGGAGGTGGTGGCTACACCTTC. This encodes CASSFGGGGYTF.

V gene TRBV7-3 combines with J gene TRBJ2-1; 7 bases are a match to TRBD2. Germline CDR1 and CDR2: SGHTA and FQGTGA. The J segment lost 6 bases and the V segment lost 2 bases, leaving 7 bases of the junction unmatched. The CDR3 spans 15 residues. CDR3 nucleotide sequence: TGTGCCAGCAGCTTAGGGCTAGCGGTGTCCAATGAGCAGTTCTTC. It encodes CASSLGLAVSNEQFF.

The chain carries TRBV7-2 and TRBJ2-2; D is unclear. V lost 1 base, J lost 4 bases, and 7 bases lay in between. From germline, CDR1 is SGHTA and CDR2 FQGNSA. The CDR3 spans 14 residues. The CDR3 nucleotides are TGTGCCAGCAGCTTAGGACTGTCCACCGGGGAGCTGTTTTTT. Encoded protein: CASSLGLSTGELFF. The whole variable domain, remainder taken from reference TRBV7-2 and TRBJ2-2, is GAGVSQSPSNKVTEKGKDVELRCDPISGHTALYWYRQSLGQGLEFLIYFQGNSAPDKSGLPSDRFSAERTGGSVSTLTIQRTQQEDSAVYLCASSLGLSTGELFFGEGSRLTVL.

The CDR3 is CASSTGTGNQPQHF. In nucleotides, the CDR3 is TGCGCCAGCAGCACTGGGACAGGCAATCAGCCCCAGCATTTT. V is TRBV5-1 and J is TRBJ1-5; 7 bases line up with TRBD1. J lost 2 bases, V lost 4 bases, and 3 bases had no gene match. This CDR3 is built from 14 residues. The germline V gene has CDR1 SGHRS and CDR2 YFSETQ.

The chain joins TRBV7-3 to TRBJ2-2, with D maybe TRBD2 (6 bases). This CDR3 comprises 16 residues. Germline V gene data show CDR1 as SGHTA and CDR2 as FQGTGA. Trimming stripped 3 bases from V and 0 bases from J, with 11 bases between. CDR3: CASSFLGGANTGELFF. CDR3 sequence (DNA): TGTGCCAGCAGCTTCCTTGGCGGGGCGAACACCGGGGAGCTGTTTTTT.

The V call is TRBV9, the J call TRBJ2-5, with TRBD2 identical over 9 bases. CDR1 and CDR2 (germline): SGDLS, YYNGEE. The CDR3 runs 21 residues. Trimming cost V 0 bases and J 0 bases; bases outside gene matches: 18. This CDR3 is CASSVEPLAGSRVENQETQYF. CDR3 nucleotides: TGTGCCAGCAGCGTAGAGCCCCTAGCGGGATCACGAGTTGAGAACCAAGAGACCCAGTACTTC.

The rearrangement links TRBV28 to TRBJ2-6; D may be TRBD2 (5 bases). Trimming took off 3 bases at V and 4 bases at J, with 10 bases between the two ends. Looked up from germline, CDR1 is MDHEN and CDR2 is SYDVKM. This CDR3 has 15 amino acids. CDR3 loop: CASSFRGSGANVLTF. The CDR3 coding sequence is TGTGCCAGCAGTTTTCGGGGTTCAGGGGCCAACGTCCTGACTTTC.

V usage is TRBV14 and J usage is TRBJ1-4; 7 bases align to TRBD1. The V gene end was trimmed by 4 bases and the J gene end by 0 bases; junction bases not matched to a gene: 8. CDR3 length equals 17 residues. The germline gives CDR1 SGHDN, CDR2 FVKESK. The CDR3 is CASSLGDRAATNEKLFF. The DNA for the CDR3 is TGTGCCAGCAGCCTCGGGGACAGAGCGGCAACTAATGAAAAACTGTTTTTT.

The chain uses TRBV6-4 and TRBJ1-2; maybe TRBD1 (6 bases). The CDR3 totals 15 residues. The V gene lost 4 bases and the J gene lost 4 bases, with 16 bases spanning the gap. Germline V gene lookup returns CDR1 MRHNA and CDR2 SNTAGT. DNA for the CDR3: TGTGCCAGCAGTGTCGAGACAGGAACGGGCTATGGCTACACCTTC. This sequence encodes CASSVETGTGYGYTF.

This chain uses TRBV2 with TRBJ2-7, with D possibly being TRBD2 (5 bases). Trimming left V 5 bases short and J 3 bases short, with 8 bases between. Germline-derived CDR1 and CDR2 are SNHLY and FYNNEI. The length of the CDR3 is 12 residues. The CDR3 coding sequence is TGTGCCAGCAGTCTCCGGGACTACGAGCAGTACTTC. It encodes CASSLRDYEQYF.

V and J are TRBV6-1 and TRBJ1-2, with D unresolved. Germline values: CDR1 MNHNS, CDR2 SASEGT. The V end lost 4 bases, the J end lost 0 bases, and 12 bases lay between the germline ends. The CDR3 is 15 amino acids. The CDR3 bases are TGTGCCAGCAGTGTCGCCGGGTCTCCTAACTATGGCTACACCTTC. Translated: CASSVAGSPNYGYTF.

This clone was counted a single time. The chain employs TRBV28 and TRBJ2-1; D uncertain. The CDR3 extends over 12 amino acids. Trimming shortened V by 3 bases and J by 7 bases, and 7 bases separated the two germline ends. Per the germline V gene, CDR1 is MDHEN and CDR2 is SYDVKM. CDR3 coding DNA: TGTGCCAGCAGTTTGATCGGGAATGAGCAGTTCTTC. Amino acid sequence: CASSLIGNEQFF.

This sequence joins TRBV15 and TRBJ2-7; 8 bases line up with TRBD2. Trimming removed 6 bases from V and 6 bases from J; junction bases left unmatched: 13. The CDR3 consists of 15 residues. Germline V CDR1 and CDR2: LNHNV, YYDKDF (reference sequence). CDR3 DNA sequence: TGTGCCACCAGAGACAGACTAGCGAAGAGGCGCGAGCAGTACTTC. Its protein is CATRDRLAKRREQYF.